The source of this T cell receptor beta chain is a study of blood T cell repertoires in COVID-19. Data came from immunoSEQ multiplex PCR; TCRdb stores just in-frame clones and leaves some out. The repertoire holds 90,000 to 120,000 clones, with over 80% as singletons. Per the germline V gene, CDR1 is LGHNA and CDR2 is YNFKEQ. CDR3 length: 13 residues. V was trimmed by 2 bases and J by 4 bases, leaving 8 bases between them. The chain employs TRBV4-2 and TRBJ1-1, with D possibly TRBD1 on 5 matching bases. Sample: peripheral blood. This receptor was taken from a woman in her 30s with acute or convalescent COVID-19. CDR3 residues: CASSQTGATEAFF. Written as DNA, the CDR3 is TGTGCCAGCAGCCAAACAGGTGCCACTGAAGCTTTCTTT.